Shown below are 31 T cell receptor beta chains from a single sample sequenced in a study of tumor-infiltrating lymphocytes in primary liver carcinoma. A constant-region primer served to make TCR beta cDNA from about 0.45 ug total RNA. The TCR beta library was amplified through three nested multiplex PCR rounds in a modified ARM-PCR procedure. It was with TRBV1-TRBV30 forward primers and a C-beta reverse primer that the first two PCR rounds were run, at around 10 cycles each. TCRdb fed the multiplex PCR reads into MiXCR, producing one record per CDR3 protein. The table records some 190,000 distinct CDR3 sequences, around 81% of them present only once. The tissue used was unsorted bulk material of about 19-31 mg. RNA and DNA were co-extracted from it with the AllPrep DNA/RNA mini kit. Sequenced sample: tumor tissue from primary liver carcinoma. The receptors originated from a man aged 35 to 55 with primary liver carcinoma and hepatitis B virus infection.

Notes on this clonotype: A read error may be the cause here, since a much bigger clone is one base away. CDR3 sequence reads: CASSLGTSDEQYF. The CDR3 DNA sequence: TGTGCCAGCAGTTTAGGGACTAGCGACGAGCAGTACTTC. This chain joins TRBV28 and TRBJ2-7, with TRBD2 identical over 10 bases. This CDR3 spans 13 amino acids. The V gene's germline CDR1 is MDHEN and CDR2 SYDVKM. After removal of 2 bases from V and 5 bases from J, the junction contained 0 bases not matched to a gene.

About this clonotype: Here the CDR3 omits its conserved ending phenylalanine or tryptophan, so a read error is the likely source. The chain combines TRBV11-1 with TRBJ2-3; D unclear. The CDR3 runs 13 residues. Germline V CDR1 and CDR2: SGHAT, FQDESV (reference sequence). CDR3 sequence reads: CASSFIGTDMQYS. Here the CDR3 DNA reads TGTGCCAGTAGCTTTATTGGTACAGATATGCAGTATTCT.

This clonotype was counted a single time. Here the CDR3 omits its conserved ending phenylalanine or tryptophan, so a read error is the likely source. It is unclear where the CDR3 begins or ends on the DNA, so no DNA is shown, and the CDR3 is as TCRdb lists it. V and J are TRBV12-3 or TRBV12-4 and TRBJ1-4; TRBD1 is the table's D call, not checked against the DNA. The CDR3 length is 13 residues, termini included. The CDR3 spells CASSLAGTEKLLY.

In the case of this clonotype: The CDR3 does not close with the conserved phenylalanine or tryptophan, likely indicating a read error. This chain uses TRBV6-6 with TRBJ2-7; 9 bases fit TRBD1. The CDR3 is 14 residues long. Germline CDR1 MNHNY, CDR2 SVGAGI (reference sequence). After removal of 2 bases from V and 6 bases from J, the junction contained 5 bases not matched to a gene. The CDR3 region is CASSYDRGGLEQYS. In nucleotides, the CDR3 is TGTGCCAGCAGTTACGACAGGGGGGGCCTCGAGCAGTACTCT.

For this clonotype: One junction end disagrees with the germline gene, perhaps due to a read error. The chain uses TRBV5-1 and TRBJ1-1; tentatively, D is TRBD1 (5 bases). The V gene's germline CDR1 is SGHRS and CDR2 YFSETQ. This CDR3 has 14 amino acids. CDR3 amino acids: CASSLVAGTTKAFF. The CDR3 DNA follows: TGCGCCAGCAGCTTGGTGGCCGGGACCACTAAAGCTTTCTTT.

On this clonotype itself: One junction end does not reproduce the germline sequence, and a read error may be involved. This sequence joins TRBV4-3 and TRBJ1-6, with D uncertain. This CDR3 contains 16 residues. Looked up from germline, CDR1 is LGHNA and CDR2 is YSLEER. The CDR3 protein is CASSLAKTVDNSPLNF. For the CDR3, the DNA is TGCGCCAGCAGCCTAGCAAAAACCGTCGATAATTCACCCCTCAACTTT.

On this clonotype itself: A read error is likely, as this CDR3 ends without the conserved phenylalanine or tryptophan. V usage is TRBV12-3 or TRBV12-4 and J usage is TRBJ2-7; D is unclear. CDR3 length equals 11 residues. In DNA, the CDR3 is TGTGCCGGCAGCAACTCCTACGAGCAGTACATC. Residues: CAGSNSYEQYI.

Regarding this clonotype: At one boundary the junction diverges from the germline segment, which might be a read error. V gene TRBV6-2 or TRBV6-3 combines with J gene TRBJ2-1, with a weak D call TRBD2 (7 bases). The length of the CDR3 is 13 residues. Germline CDR1 MNHEY, CDR2 SVGEGT. CDR3 protein: CGSRTRGRTEQFF. In DNA form, the CDR3 reads TGTGGCAGCAGGACTAGGGGGAGAACTGAGCAGTTCTTC.

The genes are TRBV29-1 and TRBJ2-5, with D unclear. Trimming took off 5 bases at V and 7 bases at J, with 23 bases between the two ends. In germline, CDR1 is SQVTM, CDR2 ANQGSEA. The CDR3 totals 15 residues. CDR3 loop: CSVLTGRSWAVTQYF. The CDR3 DNA reads TGCAGCGTTCTGACTGGCAGGAGTTGGGCAGTGACCCAGTACTTC.

This chain connects TRBV12-3 or TRBV12-4 to TRBJ1-2; maybe TRBD1 (6 bases). The CDR3 spans 15 residues. The CDR3 sequence: CVISFGGALPYGYTF. DNA for the CDR3: TGTGTCATCAGTTTTGGGGGCGCATTGCCCTATGGCTACACCTTC.

With respect to this clonotype: One junction end does not reproduce the germline sequence, and a read error may be involved. The chain combines TRBV7-9 with TRBJ2-7; D possibly corresponds to TRBD2 (6 bases). Per germline, CDR1 SEHNR and CDR2 FQNEAQ (reference sequence). The CDR3 sequence is 14 residues long. The DNA for the CDR3 is TGTGACAGCAGCTTAGGGCGGGCGGGGTACGAGCAGTACTTC. Translation gives CDSSLGRAGYEQYF.

This clonotype has a handful of counts. This likely comes from a read error, as the CDR3 has no conserved phenylalanine or tryptophan at its end. V is TRBV7-9 and J is TRBJ2-7; 7 nucleotides match TRBD1. CDR1 is SEHNR and CDR2 is FQNEAQ in the germline V gene (reference sequence). Germline trimming cut 7 bases from V and 4 bases from J; bases unmatched to any gene: 4. The CDR3 length is 12 residues. The CDR3 loop reads CASIKQGYEQYL. CDR3 sequence (DNA): TGTGCCAGCATCAAACAGGGGTACGAGCAGTACTTA.

Points on this clonotype: One end of the junction is discordant with germline, which a read error may explain. The chain is built from TRBV6-5 and TRBJ1-1, with no clear D. The length of the CDR3 is 13 residues. Germline V lookup: CDR1 MNHEY, CDR2 SVGAGI. DNA of the CDR3: TGTGCTAGCAGTATGACACCGAACACTGAAGTTTTCTTT. Its protein product is CASSMTPNTEVFF.

The chain has TRBV6-1 and TRBJ2-7; the D call may be TRBD1 or TRBD2 (5 bases each). The CDR3 is 15 amino acids. Trimming left V 7 bases short and J 3 bases short, with 19 bases between. Germline CDR1 and CDR2: MNHNS and SASEGT. The CDR3 DNA reads TGTGCCAGCAATGTTGGGACGGTGGGCTTCTACGAGCAGTACTTC. This codes for CASNVGTVGFYEQYF.

On this clonotype: At one end, the junction sequence differs from germline, possibly due to a read error. V gene TRBV11-1 combines with J gene TRBJ1-6, with D possibly being TRBD1 (5 bases). Germline V gene lookup returns CDR1 SGHAT and CDR2 FQDESV (reference sequence). The CDR3 has 13 amino acids. The chain's CDR3 is CDSSRTLVSPPHF. The DNA for the CDR3 is TGTGATAGCAGCCGGACACTGGTTTCACCCCCCCACTTT. The full variable domain, with the rest looked up from reference TRBV11-1 and TRBJ1-6, is EAEVAQSPRYKITEKSQAVAFWCDPISGHATLYWYRQILGQGPELLVQFQDESVVDDSQLPKDRFSAERLKGVDSTLKIQPAELGDSAMYLCDSSRTLVSPPHFGNGTRLTVT.

The J gene is TRBJ2-5, the V gene TRBV29-1; a weak D match, TRBD2 (6 bases). In germline, CDR1 is SQVTM, CDR2 ANQGSEA. The CDR3 is made up of 11 amino acids. Trimming pared 7 bases from V and 9 bases from J, leaving 15 bases between. CDR3 bases: TGCAGCGCCATGCCGGGGGAGGCCCAGTACTTC. Translation gives CSAMPGEAQYF.

As to this clonotype: The CDR3 does not close with the conserved phenylalanine or tryptophan, likely indicating a read error. This rearrangement joins TRBV11-2 to TRBJ2-6; 8 positions agree with TRBD1. CDR3 length: 21 residues. The germline CDR1 and CDR2 sequences are SGHAT and FQNNGV. The CDR3 loop is CASSMGGDRGISLSGANILTS. CDR3 bases: TGCGCCAGCAGCATGGGGGGAGACAGGGGCATTTCCCTCTCTGGGGCCAACATCCTGACTTCC.

To note about this clonotype: Given the absence of the conserved phenylalanine or tryptophan at the CDR3 end, a read error is likely. The chain's CDR3 is CASSPTLVSPLHI. CDR3 coding DNA: TGTGCCAGCAGCCCAACACTGGTTTCACCCCTCCACATT. The rearrangement uses TRBV11-1 and TRBJ1-6, with D unresolved. Germline lookup yields CDR1 SGHAT and CDR2 FQDESV (reference sequence). The CDR3 is made up of 13 amino acids. Trimming shortened V by 5 bases and J by 9 bases, and 11 bases separated the two germline ends.

As concerns this clonotype: The junction differs from germline at one of its ends, possibly a read error. J is TRBJ1-1 and V is TRBV29-1; D not certain. The germline CDR1 and CDR2 sequences are SQVTM and ANQGSEA. The CDR3 sequence is 15 residues long. The CDR3 sequence is CSVRAVWGTNTEAFF. The CDR3 DNA reads TGCAGCGTTCGGGCGGTGTGGGGAACGAACACTGAAGCCTTCTTT.

The chain employs TRBV7-8 and TRBJ2-7; possibly TRBD1 for D (6 bases). The CDR3 contains 14 residues. V lost 9 bases and J 3 bases, leaving 18 bases between the germline ends. The germline gives CDR1 SGHVS, CDR2 FQNEAQ. For the CDR3, the DNA is TGTGCCAGAAGATCCAGGGGCAGAATCTACGAGCAGTACTTC. Amino acids: CARRSRGRIYEQYF.

V is TRBV7-8 and J is TRBJ2-3; D remains ambiguous. The germline V gene encodes CDR1 SGHVS and CDR2 FQNEAQ. Trimming stripped 2 bases from V and 7 bases from J, with 31 bases between. The CDR3 length is 20 residues. The DNA of the CDR3 is TGTGCCAGCAGCTTATGGGTAGGATCCAGGATGGCCCTAAAGATAAATACGCAGTATTTT. Translation gives CASSLWVGSRMALKINTQYF.

The chain couples TRBV29-1 to TRBJ2-3, with 9 nucleotides matching TRBD2. V shed 8 bases and J 11 bases; nucleotides not matched to a gene: 17. Germline V lookup: CDR1 SQVTM, CDR2 ANQGSEA. This CDR3 is 14 amino acids long. CDR3 nucleotide sequence: TGCAGCTTGGGGGCCAGCGGGAGGCCACATATGCAGTATTTT. It specifies CSLGASGRPHMQYF.

V gene TRBV11-2 combines with J gene TRBJ2-2; the D is unclear. Germline V CDR1 and CDR2: SGHAT, FQNNGV. The germline V and J ends were trimmed by 8 bases and 3 bases, with 13 bases remaining between them. The CDR3 has 14 amino acids. CDR3 bases: TGTGCCAGCGTGGGTCAGATGTACACCGGGGAGCTGTTTTTT. This encodes CASVGQMYTGELFF.

In the case of this clonotype: The junction departs from the called germline gene at one end, perhaps through a read error. The chain combines TRBV7-8 with TRBJ2-3; the D gene is possibly TRBD2 (5 bases). This CDR3 contains 20 residues. Germline V lookup: CDR1 SGHVS, CDR2 FQNEAQ. The CDR3 protein is CASNLWVGSGMALKMNTQYF. The CDR3 coding sequence is TGTGCCAGCAACTTATGGGTTGGATCCGGGATGGCCCTAAAGATGAATACGCAGTATTTT.

This clonotype was observed once. In nucleotides, the CDR3 is TGTGCCAGCAGTGGTACTAGCGTGGCCTACGAGCAGTACTTC. The encoded protein is CASSGTSVAYEQYF. The V call is TRBV6-5, the J call TRBJ2-7; 7 bases align to TRBD2. V was pared by 5 bases and J by 2 bases, with 6 bases of the junction left unmatched. The germline V gene encodes CDR1 MNHEY and CDR2 SVGAGI. CDR3 length: 14 amino acids.

In regard to this clonotype: Here the CDR3 omits its conserved ending phenylalanine or tryptophan, so a read error is the likely source. The rearrangement uses TRBV29-1 and TRBJ2-7; D gene ambiguous. The germline V gene has CDR1 SQVTM and CDR2 ANQGSEA. The CDR3 has 12 amino acids. CDR3 in amino acids: CSAGWGNHEQYI. The CDR3 DNA is TGCAGCGCGGGTTGGGGTAACCACGAACAGTACATC.

This clonotype has more than one count but fewer than ten. One end of the junction does not line up with germline, which may come from a read error. This rearrangement joins TRBV11-2 to TRBJ2-5; D perhaps matches TRBD2 (5 bases). This CDR3 region has 12 residues. The germline CDR1 and CDR2 sequences are SGHAT and FQNNGV. CDR3 DNA: TGTGCCAACAGTCTAGAGGGTATGGCCCAATACTTC. Amino acid sequence: CANSLEGMAQYF.

Turning to this clonotype: Its ends do not fully match the called genes, so a read error is possible. The rearrangement links TRBV11-2 to TRBJ2-1; the D is unclear. Looked up from germline, CDR1 is SGHAT and CDR2 is FQNNGV. The CDR3 totals 13 residues. CDR3: CTSTSELYNEQFF. The CDR3 DNA is TGTACCAGTACCTCAGAATTATACAATGAGCAGTTCTTC.

This clonotype showed up just a few times. Sequence at one end of the junction differs from germline and may be a read error. The V and J genes are TRBV29-1 and TRBJ2-2, with D possibly being TRBD2 (6 bases). Per germline, CDR1 SQVTM and CDR2 ANQGSEA. The CDR3 sequence is 15 residues long. CDR3 in DNA: TGCGGCGTTGGGTCTAGCGCGGCGAACACCGGGGAGCTGTTCTTT. It yields the protein CGVGSSAANTGELFF.

Remarks on this clonotype: Its ends do not fully match the called genes, so a read error is possible. The CDR3 sequence is CTSSQEGLADQGRQFF. As DNA, the CDR3 is TGTACCAGCAGCCAAGAGGGACTAGCGGACCAAGGGAGGCAGTTCTTC. V and J are TRBV4-2 and TRBJ2-1, with 11 positions matching TRBD2. Germline CDR1 LGHNA, CDR2 YNFKEQ. The CDR3 consists of 16 residues.

A single count supports this clonotype. The V call is TRBV6-5, the J call TRBJ1-1, with no clear D. Trimming cost V 5 bases and J 7 bases, with 14 bases left between them. This CDR3 spans 13 amino acids. Germline loops: CDR1 MNHEY, CDR2 SVGAGI. CDR3 DNA sequence: TGTGCCAGCAGTCTAGCCATTTACAGTGAAGCTTTCTTT. This gives the protein CASSLAIYSEAFF.